The source of this T cell receptor (beta chain) is a study of Tregs in tolerant kidney transplant recipients. General observations from the study: Tregs expanded with activated donor B cells seemed most donor-specific. Findings come from small patient numbers and require larger validation. Nucleotide sequences could not be compared across some patients' samples due to primer changes.

Germline CDR1 is KGHSH and CDR2 is LQKENI. This CDR3 comprises 18 residues. V trimming: 3 bases; J trimming: 4 bases; junction bases outside the gene matches: 11. Remarks on this clone: Its specificity is unknown.

Measured with immunoSEQ multiplex PCR; TCRdb has only the in-frame clones, and not every one. Among 50,000 to 85,000 clones, approximately 92% were seen once, and the ten largest hold roughly 9.8%. The chain uses TRBV18 and TRBJ2-1; 11 nucleotides line up with TRBD2. The TCR was taken from a human donor who received a combined kidney and bone marrow transplant. This sample comprised CD8+ T cells from blood, obtained before the transplant. The CDR3 DNA follows: TGTGCCAGCTCACCCGACTTGTTTCTAGCGGGAGGTTACAATGAGCAGTTCTTC. Protein product: CASSPDLFLAGGYNEQFF.